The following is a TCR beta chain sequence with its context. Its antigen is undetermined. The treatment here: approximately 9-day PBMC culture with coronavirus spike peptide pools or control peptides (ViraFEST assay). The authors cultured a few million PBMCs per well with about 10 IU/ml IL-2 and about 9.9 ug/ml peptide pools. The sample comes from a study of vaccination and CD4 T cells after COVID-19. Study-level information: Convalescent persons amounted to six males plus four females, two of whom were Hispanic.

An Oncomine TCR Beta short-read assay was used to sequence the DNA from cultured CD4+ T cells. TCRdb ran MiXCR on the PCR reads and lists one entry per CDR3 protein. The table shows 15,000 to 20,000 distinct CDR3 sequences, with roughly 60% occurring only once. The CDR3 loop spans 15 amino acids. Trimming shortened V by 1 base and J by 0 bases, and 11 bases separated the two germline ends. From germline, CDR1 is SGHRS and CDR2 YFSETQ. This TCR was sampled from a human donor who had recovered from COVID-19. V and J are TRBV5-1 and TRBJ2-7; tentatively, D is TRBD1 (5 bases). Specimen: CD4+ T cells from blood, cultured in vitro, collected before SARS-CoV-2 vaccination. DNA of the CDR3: TGCGCCAGCAGCTTGTCTCCGGACAACTCCTACGAGCAGTACTTC. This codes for CASSLSPDNSYEQYF.